The entry below gives a single T cell receptor beta chain sequence along with its context. Antigen specificity is unknown. The sample comes from a study of cytomegalovirus exposure and HLA in healthy donors. With 60 Vbeta and 13 Jbeta primers, the PCR was carried out. The repertoire was sequenced with immunoSEQ multiplex PCR; TCRdb's copy has only in-frame clones and lacks some. The repertoire holds 90,000 to 100,000 clones, around 80% seen once, with more than 0.6% in the top ten. Germline CDR1 reads LNHDA; CDR2 reads SQIVND (reference sequence). The junction had 3 bases not matched to a gene; V was cut back by 3 bases and J by 0 bases. This CDR3 comprises 15 residues. Study outcomes and limitations: Per a prior analysis, the majority of TCR beta V segments were productive roughly 87% or roughly 30% of the time. An analysis was carried out later, and it reportedly showed fewer N-insertions in an Asian-associated ancestry cluster than the approximately 610-donor mean.

The chain combines TRBV19 with TRBJ2-3; 7 bases are shared with TRBD2. Sequences were obtained from PBMCs. The receptor was isolated from a woman aged 55 to 70 in good health and CMV-seronegative. The CDR3: CASSITSASTDTQYF. The CDR3 DNA is TGTGCCAGTAGTATTACTAGCGCCAGCACAGATACGCAGTATTTT.